The 26 T cell receptor beta chains listed next were all sequenced from one sample in a study of PD-L1 blockade in urothelial cancer. Indicated time point: pretreatment peripheral blood. Libraries were prepared by immunoSEQ multiplex PCR; TCRdb keeps only in-frame clonotypes and omits some of them. Among about 95,000 clones listed, around 87% were seen once. Sequenced here: PBMCs, sampled around atezolizumab (anti-PD-L1) treatment. These receptors came from a man aged 55 to 70 with urothelial cancer.

The J gene is TRBJ1-5, the V gene TRBV4-1; D call uncertain. The CDR3 is 15 residues long. Germline lookup yields CDR1 MGHRA and CDR2 YSYEKL. Trimming cost V 0 bases and J 1 base, with 7 bases left between them. CDR3 residues: CASSQDRRSNQPQHF. CDR3 DNA: TGCGCCAGCAGCCAAGATCGGAGGAGCAATCAGCCCCAGCATTTT.

The chain couples TRBV28 to TRBJ2-5, with 13 bases identical to TRBD2. The CDR3 contains 17 residues. The germline CDR1 and CDR2 sequences are MDHEN and SYDVKM. V lost 6 bases and J lost 3; bases outside the gene matches: 10. The CDR3 here is CASSWTSGSAGEETQYF. The CDR3 DNA is TGTGCCAGCAGCTGGACTAGCGGGAGTGCAGGAGAAGAGACCCAGTACTTC. The whole variable domain, filled in from reference TRBV28 and TRBJ2-5, reads DVKVTQSSRYLVKRTGEKVFLECVQDMDHENMFWYRQDPGLGLRLIYFSYDVKMKEKGDIPEGYSVSREKKERFSLILESASTNQTSMYLCASSWTSGSAGEETQYFGPGTRLLVL.

The CDR3 is CASSENYYNEQFF. The CDR3 DNA reads TGTGCCAGCAGTGAGAACTACTACAATGAGCAGTTCTTC. The V gene is TRBV25-1, the J gene TRBJ2-1; D gene unclear. CDR1 is MGHDK and CDR2 is SYGVNS in the germline V gene. Trimming left V 3 bases short and J 3 bases short, with 6 bases between. The CDR3 is 13 amino acids.

This chain links TRBV5-1 with TRBJ2-5; 8 positions match TRBD2. This CDR3 contains 15 residues. V dropped 3 bases and J dropped 5; count of bases not matched to a gene: 9. CDR1 and CDR2 (germline): SGHRS, YFSETQ. The CDR3 sequence is CASSSGGGGAETQYF. In DNA, the CDR3 is TGCGCCAGCAGCTCGGGAGGGGGGGGCGCGGAGACCCAGTACTTC.

Remarks on this clone: The junction departs from germline at one end; a sequencing error may be responsible. V usage is TRBV7-7 and J usage is TRBJ2-3; D remains unclear. Germline-derived CDR1 and CDR2 are SSHAT and FNYEAQ (reference sequence). The CDR3 spans 13 residues. CDR3 bases: TGTGCTAGCAGCTCGAGGTCTTCGGATACGCAGTATTTT. It codes for CASSSRSSDTQYF.

The rearrangement links TRBV21-1 to TRBJ2-7; the table calls TRBD2, which could not be checked here. TRBV21-1 is an annotated pseudogene. The CDR3 has 15 amino acids. This CDR3 is CASSNSEGLNYEQYF. The CDR3 nucleotides read TGTGCCAGCAGCAACTCTGAGGGACTGAACTACGAGCAGTACTTC.

The chain is built from TRBV21-1 and TRBJ2-7; the D call in the table, TRBD1, was not verified against the DNA. TRBV21-1 is given as a pseudogene. The CDR3 is 13 residues long. CDR3 coding DNA: TGTGCCACACAGGGACGCAGATCCTACGAGCAGTACTTC. Translated: CATQGRRSYEQYF.

The rearrangement joins TRBV5-6 to TRBJ1-1; TRBD1 might be the D (5 bases). CDR3 length equals 15 residues. V was trimmed by 2 bases and J by 5 bases, leaving 16 bases between them. Germline CDR1 is SGHDT and CDR2 is YYEEEE. DNA for the CDR3: TGTGCCAGCAGCTTAGGGACTTTTGAGGGGACTGAAGCTTTCTTT. It encodes CASSLGTFEGTEAFF.

This chain connects TRBV11-3 to TRBJ2-7; TRBD2 matches at 7 bases. CDR3 size: 14 residues. With V trimmed by 5 bases and J by 4 bases, 8 bases remained unmatched. The germline CDR1 and CDR2 sequences are SGHNT and YENEEA. CDR3 loop: CASSPRTSSYEQYF. In nucleotides, the CDR3 is TGTGCCAGCAGCCCGAGGACTAGTTCTTACGAGCAGTACTTC.

This clone was counted only a few times. V is TRBV12-5 and J is TRBJ1-3; D is uncertain. Between the trimmed V and J ends, which lost 4 bases and 4 bases, there was a span of 5 bases. Germline CDR1 LGHNT, CDR2 FRNRAP. CDR3 length: 12 amino acids. CDR3 residues: CASGSSGNTIYF. The CDR3 DNA sequence: TGTGCTAGTGGTTCCTCCGGAAACACCATATATTTT. The variable domain in full, with the rest retrieved from reference TRBV12-5 and TRBJ1-3, is DARVTQTPRHKVTEMGQEVTMRCQPILGHNTVFWYRQTMMQGLELLAYFRNRAPLDDSGMPKDRFSAEMPDATLATLKIQPSEPRDSAVYFCASGSSGNTIYFGEGSWLTVV.

The chain combines TRBV18 with TRBJ2-1, with TRBD1 as a possible D gene (5 bases). The CDR3 is 14 residues long. From germline, CDR1 is KGHSH and CDR2 LQKENI. Trimming took 6 bases from V and 7 from J, leaving 16 bases between them. CDR3 nucleotides: TGTGCCAGCTCGACCAGCAGGGTTGGGAATGAGCAGTTCTTC. Protein: CASSTSRVGNEQFF. The full variable domain, completed using reference TRBV18 and TRBJ2-1, is NAGVMQNPRHLVRRRGQEARLRCSPMKGHSHVYWYRQLPEEGLKFMVYLQKENIIDESGMPKERFSAEFPKEGPSILRIQQVVRGDSAAYFCASSTSRVGNEQFFGPGTRLTVL.

The rearrangement links TRBV2 to TRBJ2-1; 8 bases fit TRBD1. This CDR3 comprises 15 residues. Germline V gene data show CDR1 as SNHLY and CDR2 as FYNNEI. With V trimmed by 5 bases and J by 4 bases, 7 bases remained unmatched. Here the CDR3 reads CASSPDRGGYNEQFF. The DNA of the CDR3 is TGTGCCAGCAGTCCCGACAGGGGTGGATACAATGAGCAGTTCTTC. The complete variable domain, with remaining parts taken from reference TRBV2 and TRBJ2-1, reads EPEVTQTPSHQVTQMGQEVILRCVPISNHLYFYWYRQILGQKVEFLVSFYNNEISEKSEIFDDQFSVERPDGSNFTLKIRSTKLEDSAMYFCASSPDRGGYNEQFFGPGTRLTVL.

The chain carries TRBV19 and TRBJ1-5; D might be TRBD1 (6 bases). The V end was cut by 4 bases, the J end by 7 bases, with 17 bases between. Germline CDR1 is LNHDA and CDR2 is SQIVND (reference sequence). There are 15 residues in the CDR3. The CDR3 DNA is TGTGCCAGTAGTACCAGACAGGAGAAATGGCAGCCCCAGCATTTT. Its protein is CASSTRQEKWQPQHF.

The chain employs TRBV5-6 and TRBJ1-5; D is possibly TRBD1 (5 bases). Trimming left V 5 bases short and J 4 bases short, with 13 bases between. This CDR3 comprises 14 residues. CDR1 SGHDT and CDR2 YYEEEE come from the germline V gene. CDR3 nucleotide sequence: TGTGCCAGCAGTCGTAGGGGCAGTAATCAGCCCCAGCATTTT. Its protein product is CASSRRGSNQPQHF. The whole variable domain, filled in from reference TRBV5-6 and TRBJ1-5, reads DAGVTQSPTHLIKTRGQQVTLRCSPKSGHDTVSWYQQALGQGPQFIFQYYEEEERQRGNFPDRFSGHQFPNYSSELNVNALLLGDSALYLCASSRRGSNQPQHFGDGTRLSIL.

The chain combines TRBV19 with TRBJ1-4; weak D call: TRBD1 (6 bases). CDR1 is LNHDA, CDR2 SQIVND, per germline (reference sequence). This CDR3 has 16 residues. Trimming left V 4 bases short and J 8 bases short, with 20 bases between. The CDR3 reads CASSTIAGVVEEKLFF. The CDR3 DNA sequence: TGTGCCAGTAGTACGATCGCAGGGGTGGTGGAAGAAAAACTGTTTTTT.

This chain uses TRBV10-1 with TRBJ2-3; 12 bases map to TRBD2. The CDR3 loop spans 14 amino acids. Germline CDR1 WNHNN, CDR2 SYGVQD (reference sequence). V lost 4 bases, J lost 5 bases, and 1 base stayed unmatched. The CDR3 DNA follows: TGCGCCAGCAGTGGGGGACTAGCGGGAGATACGCAGTATTTT. It yields the protein CASSGGLAGDTQYF.

The CDR3 DNA sequence: TGTGCCAGCAGTTTAAAGCCAGGTTCCTACAATGAGCAGTTCTTC. Amino acids: CASSLKPGSYNEQFF. This chain links TRBV28 with TRBJ2-1, with D unclear. V was trimmed by 2 bases and J by 1 base, leaving 9 bases between them. This CDR3 is 15 amino acids long. Germline V gene lookup returns CDR1 MDHEN and CDR2 SYDVKM. Using reference TRBV28 and TRBJ2-1 for the parts outside the CDR3, the full variable domain is DVKVTQSSRYLVKRTGEKVFLECVQDMDHENMFWYRQDPGLGLRLIYFSYDVKMKEKGDIPEGYSVSREKKERFSLILESASTNQTSMYLCASSLKPGSYNEQFFGPGTRLTVL.

The chain recombines TRBV28 with TRBJ1-5, with D maybe TRBD1 (6 bases). Trimming stripped 6 bases from V and 2 bases from J, with 14 bases between. Germline loops: CDR1 MDHEN, CDR2 SYDVKM. The CDR3 spans 15 residues. As DNA, the CDR3 is TGTGCCAGCAGGGCCACAGGGAACGGCAATCAGCCCCAGCATTTT. This sequence encodes CASRATGNGNQPQHF.

This clone was seen once. J is TRBJ1-6 and V is TRBV5-4; 8 bases are shared with TRBD1. With 4 bases clipped from V and 0 bases from J, the junction kept 12 bases outside the gene matches. The CDR3 runs to 19 residues. Germline V gives CDR1 SGHNT, CDR2 YYREEE (reference sequence). CDR3 nucleotide sequence: TGTGCCAGCAGCCAAGATAGGACAGGGTATTCCTCCTATAATTCACCCCTCCACTTT. Protein: CASSQDRTGYSSYNSPLHF.

The chain has TRBV19 and TRBJ1-5; tentative D call: TRBD1 (5 bases). The CDR3 runs 14 residues. The germline V and J ends were trimmed by 7 bases and 7 bases, with 17 bases remaining between them. Per germline, CDR1 LNHDA and CDR2 SQIVND (reference sequence). This CDR3 reads CASTLRQGGQPQHF. The CDR3 DNA sequence: TGTGCCAGTACCCTACGGCAGGGTGGGCAGCCCCAGCATTTT.

The chain employs TRBV2 and TRBJ1-1, with 9 bases aligning to TRBD1. The CDR3 has 15 amino acids. The V gene end was trimmed by 3 bases and the J gene end by 0 bases; junction bases not matched to a gene: 2. Germline CDR1 reads SNHLY; CDR2 reads FYNNEI. The CDR3 protein is CASSDRTGVNTEAFF. CDR3 nucleotide sequence: TGTGCCAGCAGTGACCGGACAGGGGTGAACACTGAAGCTTTCTTT. Full variable domain (rest looked up from reference TRBV2 and TRBJ1-1): EPEVTQTPSHQVTQMGQEVILRCVPISNHLYFYWYRQILGQKVEFLVSFYNNEISEKSEIFDDQFSVERPDGSNFTLKIRSTKLEDSAMYFCASSDRTGVNTEAFFGQGTRLTVV.

This rearrangement joins TRBV7-9 to TRBJ2-1, with D perhaps TRBD2 (6 bases). V lost 1 base, J lost 4 bases, and 8 bases lay in between. The germline V gene encodes CDR1 SEHNR and CDR2 FQNEAQ (reference sequence). The CDR3 runs 14 residues. CDR3 sequence (DNA): TGTGCCAGCAGCTTAGGCGGGATGTACAATGAGCAGTTCTTC. Translating it yields CASSLGGMYNEQFF. Looking up the rest from reference TRBV7-9 and TRBJ2-1 gives the full variable domain: DTGVSQNPRHKITKRGQNVTFRCDPISEHNRLYWYRQTLGQGPEFLTYFQNEAQLEKSRLLSDRFSAERPKGSFSTLEIQRTEQGDSAMYLCASSLGGMYNEQFFGPGTRLTVL.

In its sample, this clone was seen a few times. This chain uses TRBV2 with TRBJ1-1; D call uncertain. The V and J ends lost 5 bases and 0 bases respectively, with 4 bases between them. Germline lookup yields CDR1 SNHLY and CDR2 FYNNEI. The CDR3 loop spans 12 amino acids. The CDR3 nucleotides read TGTGCCAGCAGTTACATGAACACTGAAGCTTTCTTT. Protein product: CASSYMNTEAFF. The full variable domain, rest sourced from reference TRBV2 and TRBJ1-1, is EPEVTQTPSHQVTQMGQEVILRCVPISNHLYFYWYRQILGQKVEFLVSFYNNEISEKSEIFDDQFSVERPDGSNFTLKIRSTKLEDSAMYFCASSYMNTEAFFGQGTRLTVV.

The chain uses TRBV27 and TRBJ1-1; 8 bases are shared with TRBD1. CDR3 length: 13 residues. The V gene end was trimmed by 5 bases and the J gene end by 5 bases; junction bases not matched to a gene: 4. Germline V gene lookup returns CDR1 MNHEY and CDR2 SMNVEV (reference sequence). In nucleotides, the CDR3 is TGTGCCAGCAGTAGTCAGGGGGCGACTGAAGCTTTCTTT. Residues: CASSSQGATEAFF.

The rearrangement joins TRBV9 to TRBJ2-1; 9 bases are a match to TRBD1. The CDR3 length is 16 residues. Germline lookup yields CDR1 SGDLS and CDR2 YYNGEE. Trimming removed 4 bases from V and 6 bases from J; junction bases left unmatched: 11. The CDR3 is CASSTRGGTGINEQFF. The CDR3 DNA reads as TGTGCCAGCAGCACTAGAGGGGGGACAGGGATCAATGAGCAGTTCTTC.

Points on this clone: The same CDR3 can be traced to other DNA sequences in this sample. CDR3 sequence (DNA): TGTGCCAGCAGCGTAGGACAGGGTTACAATGAGCAGTTCTTC. This encodes CASSVGQGYNEQFF. The rearrangement links TRBV9 to TRBJ2-1; TRBD1 aligns across 7 bases. The V gene end was trimmed by 0 bases and the J gene end by 4 bases; junction bases not matched to a gene: 1. Germline V gene lookup returns CDR1 SGDLS and CDR2 YYNGEE. The CDR3 covers 14 residues.